The 28 T cell receptor beta chains below all came from one sample that was sequenced in a study of blood T cell repertoires in COVID-19. Repertoires were generated with immunoSEQ multiplex PCR, while TCRdb's copy carries only in-frame clones and drops some. Here the sample spans around 170,000 clones, approximately 80% being singletons. Sequenced input: peripheral blood. These receptors all come from a man aged 70-80 years who had recovered from COVID-19.

The V gene is TRBV27, the J gene TRBJ2-2; TRBD1 matches 8 bases. J lost 6 bases, V lost 6 bases, and 12 bases had no gene match. This CDR3 region has 16 residues. The V gene's germline CDR1 is MNHEY and CDR2 SMNVEV (reference sequence). The CDR3 DNA sequence: TGTGCCAGCAGCCTCCTTGGACAGGGATCCGCCGGGGAGCTGTTTTTT. It encodes CASSLLGQGSAGELFF.

This clone has more than one count but fewer than ten. The chain is built from TRBV7-2 and TRBJ2-7; 7 nucleotides match TRBD2. V gave up 5 bases and J gave up 2 bases; unmatched junction bases: 6. The V gene's germline CDR1 is SGHTA and CDR2 FQGNSA. The CDR3 has 14 residues. This chain's CDR3 is CASSILAITYEQYF. CDR3 bases: TGTGCCAGCAGCATACTAGCGATTACCTACGAGCAGTACTTC.

The chain is built from TRBV5-1 and TRBJ2-4, with a tentative D call TRBD1 (7 bases). With 3 bases removed from V and 0 bases from J, the gap between germline ends came to 16 bases. This CDR3 is built from 17 residues. Germline-derived CDR1 and CDR2 are SGHRS and YFSETQ. CDR3 DNA sequence: TGCGCCAGCAGCTGGGGGGACAGTCGTCTAGCCAAAAACATTCAGTACTTC. This codes for CASSWGDSRLAKNIQYF.

The chain recombines TRBV12-2 with TRBJ2-3; TRBD2 is the table's D call, not checked against the DNA. TRBV12-2 is shown as a pseudogene. This CDR3 has 18 residues. The CDR3 DNA is TGTGCAAGTCGCTTAGAGGGGAGGACTAGCGGACTCACAGATACGCAGTATTTT. Protein product: CASRLEGRTSGLTDTQYF.

V and J are TRBV4-3 and TRBJ2-1; 10 nucleotides agree with TRBD2. Trimming at V came to 3 bases and at J to 2 bases, leaving 4 bases not matched to a gene. Germline-derived CDR1 and CDR2 are LGHNA and YSLEER. There are 16 residues in the CDR3. In DNA form, the CDR3 reads TGCGCCAGCAGCCACGCTCTAGCGGGGGCCTACAATGAGCAGTTCTTC. Its translation: CASSHALAGAYNEQFF.

The chain has TRBV13 and TRBJ2-2, with unresolved D. V lost 5 bases and J 3 bases, leaving 7 bases between the germline ends. Germline CDR1 and CDR2: PRHDT and FYEKMQ (reference sequence). The CDR3 spans 13 residues. The CDR3 DNA reads TGTGCCAGCAGCCCCCCCGACACCGGGGAGCTGTTTTTT. This translates into CASSPPDTGELFF.

This chain uses TRBV28 with TRBJ2-1, with D possibly matching TRBD2 (5 bases). In germline, CDR1 is MDHEN, CDR2 SYDVKM. Trimming left V 2 bases short and J 4 bases short, with 12 bases between. This CDR3 contains 15 residues. CDR3 amino acids: CASSLGQRPYNEQFF. In DNA, the CDR3 is TGTGCCAGCAGTTTAGGCCAGCGGCCTTACAATGAGCAGTTCTTC.

The J gene is TRBJ1-4, the V gene TRBV18; the D is unclear. The CDR3 runs 16 residues. Germline CDR1 is KGHSH and CDR2 is LQKENI. Trimming stripped 0 bases from V and 4 bases from J, with 12 bases between. The CDR3 nucleotides are TGTGCCAGCTCACCACCGTCTGAGAGCCGTAATGAAAAACTGTTTTTT. Amino acids: CASSPPSESRNEKLFF.

V and J are TRBV2 and TRBJ2-3; TRBD1 aligns across 9 bases. In germline, CDR1 is SNHLY, CDR2 FYNNEI. V dropped 4 bases and J dropped 6; count of bases not matched to a gene: 5. The CDR3 contains 14 residues. CDR3 DNA: TGTGCCAGCAGTGTAACAGGGGGCGCGGATACGCAGTATTTT. It translates to CASSVTGGADTQYF.

The chain has TRBV2 and TRBJ2-2, with TRBD2 identical over 8 bases. CDR1 and CDR2 (germline): SNHLY, FYNNEI. The CDR3 contains 14 residues. V was pared by 6 bases and J by 0 bases, with 0 bases of the junction left unmatched. The CDR3, as DNA: TGTGCCAGCAGCGGGAGGGCGAACACCGGGGAGCTGTTTTTT. Protein product: CASSGRANTGELFF.

The V call is TRBV4-2, the J call TRBJ1-3; D is uncertain. CDR1 is LGHNA and CDR2 is YNFKEQ in the germline V gene. Trimming removed 2 bases at V and 0 bases at J, with 11 bases between. The CDR3 contains 16 residues. The CDR3 DNA sequence: TGTGCCAGCAGCCAAAGTGAGTCCCGCTCTGGAAACACCATATATTTT. Its protein is CASSQSESRSGNTIYF.

The rearrangement uses TRBV5-1 and TRBJ2-5; TRBD1 aligns across 7 bases. Germline trimming cut 2 bases from V and 1 base from J; bases unmatched to any gene: 5. The CDR3 length is 15 residues. Germline CDR1 and CDR2: SGHRS and YFSETQ. The CDR3 nucleotides read TGCGCCAGCAGCTTAGCAGGGGGAATCCAAGAGACCCAGTACTTC. Translation gives CASSLAGGIQETQYF.

This sequence joins TRBV2 and TRBJ2-2, with D uncertain. V lost 5 bases to trimming and J lost 3 bases, with 7 bases between them. The V gene's germline CDR1 is SNHLY and CDR2 FYNNEI. This CDR3 comprises 13 residues. The CDR3 coding sequence is TGTGCCAGCAGTTATATTGACACCGGGGAGCTGTTTTTT. Its protein product is CASSYIDTGELFF.

The V call is TRBV7-9, the J call TRBJ2-3; TRBD2 might be the D (6 bases). Germline CDR1 is SEHNR and CDR2 is FQNEAQ (reference sequence). The V gene lost 1 base and the J gene lost 4 bases, with 12 bases spanning the gap. This CDR3 is built from 15 residues. The CDR3 region is CASSLGWRASDTQYF. As DNA, the CDR3 is TGTGCCAGCAGCTTAGGCTGGAGGGCATCAGATACGCAGTATTTT.

The V call is TRBV21-1, the J call TRBJ1-2; TRBD1 reflects the table's D call only, with no check against the DNA. TRBV21-1 is labeled a pseudogene. The CDR3 spans 14 residues. CDR3 sequence (DNA): TGTGCCAGCAGCCCGAGAACAGGGGGCGGTGGCTACACCTTC. Translated: CASSPRTGGGGYTF.

The gene calls are TRBV28 and TRBJ1-6, with 10 bases aligning to TRBD1. The trim removed 7 bases at V and 7 bases at J, leaving 7 bases unmatched. Germline V gene lookup returns CDR1 MDHEN and CDR2 SYDVKM. The CDR3 runs 15 residues. The CDR3 bases are TGTGCCAGCAAAAGACAGGGGGCAAGGAATTCACCCCTCCACTTT. Translating it yields CASKRQGARNSPLHF.

Here the CDR3 reads CASSPDGGPWSQPQHF. CDR3 DNA sequence: TGCGCCAGCAGCCCTGATGGAGGGCCATGGAGTCAGCCCCAGCATTTT. The V call is TRBV4-3, the J call TRBJ1-5; no clear D. The CDR3 covers 16 residues. CDR1 and CDR2 (germline): LGHNA, YSLEER. The V end lost 4 bases, the J end lost 6 bases, and 19 bases lay between the germline ends.

The chain couples TRBV4-3 to TRBJ1-5; D unresolved. Germline assignment: CDR1 LGHNA and CDR2 YSLEER. The CDR3 runs 15 residues. V lost 0 bases and J lost 0, with 6 bases in between. The CDR3 DNA follows: TGCGCCAGCAGCCAAGATGCCTATAGCAATCAGCCCCAGCATTTT. Encoded protein: CASSQDAYSNQPQHF.

J is TRBJ1-2 and V is TRBV28, with no clear D. The germline CDR1 and CDR2 sequences are MDHEN and SYDVKM. The CDR3 sequence is 13 residues long. Trimming pared 3 bases from V and 4 bases from J, leaving 9 bases between. CDR3 coding DNA: TGTGCCAGCAGTTTGGCCCCCGTCTATGGCTACACCTTC. Residues: CASSLAPVYGYTF.

The V gene is TRBV5-1, the J gene TRBJ2-2; perhaps TRBD2 as D (5 bases). V lost 0 bases and J lost 5, with 8 bases in between. The CDR3 totals 14 residues. Per the germline V gene, CDR1 is SGHRS and CDR2 is YFSETQ. The CDR3 region has the DNA TGCGCCAGCAGCTTGGCCCGAGGGACCGGGGAGCTGTTTTTT. Translating gives CASSLARGTGELFF. Based on the CDR3 plus reference TRBV5-1 and TRBJ2-2, the full variable domain is KAGVTQTPRYLIKTRGQQVTLSCSPISGHRSVSWYQQTPGQGLQFLFEYFSETQRNKGNFPGRFSGRQFSNSRSEMNVSTLELGDSALYLCASSLARGTGELFFGEGSRLTVL.

The chain joins TRBV29-1 to TRBJ1-4; a weak D match, TRBD1 (6 bases). Germline assignment: CDR1 SQVTM and CDR2 ANQGSEA. V lost 7 bases to trimming and J lost 4 bases, with 16 bases between them. This CDR3 contains 14 residues. CDR3 bases: TGCAGCGCTGGGGGCGGACGGGATAATGAAAAACTGTTTTTT. Translating gives CSAGGGRDNEKLFF.

The rearrangement uses TRBV7-3 and TRBJ2-3, with TRBD2 matching 7 bases. The CDR3 covers 15 residues. Germline-derived CDR1 and CDR2 are SGHTA and FQGTGA. V shed 2 bases, J shed 1 base, and the junction held 3 bases outside the gene matches. The CDR3 protein is CASSLSSGGTDTQYF. The CDR3 DNA is TGTGCCAGCAGCTTATCTAGCGGTGGCACAGATACGCAGTATTTT.

The chain combines TRBV5-6 with TRBJ2-7; D possibly corresponds to TRBD2 (5 bases). The CDR3 extends over 13 amino acids. V gave up 6 bases and J gave up 4 bases, with 14 bases separating them. Germline V gene data show CDR1 as SGHDT and CDR2 as YYEEEE. The CDR3 region has the DNA TGTGCCAGCAACCTCCGGGGAAAATACGAGCAGTACTTC. Amino acid sequence: CASNLRGKYEQYF.

The J gene is TRBJ2-7, the V gene TRBV30; 7 bases match TRBD1. The J segment lost 3 bases and the V segment lost 4 bases, leaving 9 bases of the junction unmatched. Germline CDR1 and CDR2: GTSNPN and SVGIG (reference sequence). There are 14 residues in the CDR3. The CDR3 spells CAWTYGRGLYEQYF. CDR3 DNA sequence: TGTGCCTGGACCTACGGAAGGGGGCTCTACGAGCAGTACTTC.

The chain is built from TRBV4-1 and TRBJ2-5, with D hard to call. The germline gives CDR1 MGHRA, CDR2 YSYEKL. V lost 1 base, J lost 5 bases, and 11 bases lay in between. The CDR3 loop spans 14 amino acids. The CDR3 sequence is CASSQVTGWETQYF. The CDR3 DNA reads TGCGCCAGCAGCCAAGTTACGGGTTGGGAGACCCAGTACTTC.

The V call is TRBV18, the J call TRBJ1-5; D unclear. CDR1 is KGHSH and CDR2 is LQKENI in the germline V gene. Trimming stripped 3 bases from V and 1 base from J, with 4 bases between. The CDR3 totals 13 residues. CDR3 amino acids: CASSPASNQPQHF. In DNA form, the CDR3 reads TGTGCCAGCTCACCGGCAAGCAATCAGCCCCAGCATTTT.

This chain links TRBV6-5 with TRBJ2-7; D might be TRBD2 (6 bases). Germline V CDR1 and CDR2: MNHEY, SVGAGI. The CDR3 runs to 15 residues. Deletions cut 0 bases from V and 4 bases from J, with 13 bases between. CDR3 in DNA: TGTGCCAGCAGTTACTCACACGGGAGTGCATACGAGCAGTACTTC. Its translation: CASSYSHGSAYEQYF.

This sequence joins TRBV30 and TRBJ1-1; D may be TRBD1 (6 bases). The CDR3 is 14 amino acids. V was shortened by 0 bases and J by 0 bases, with 8 bases between the two germline ends. Germline V gene data show CDR1 as GTSNPN and CDR2 as SVGIG (reference sequence). The CDR3 reads CAWSVGTLNTEAFF. The CDR3 DNA is TGTGCCTGGAGTGTAGGGACACTGAACACTGAAGCTTTCTTT.